The count of the clone carrying this TCR beta chain is one. The data originate from a study of blood T cell repertoires in COVID-19. About the research overall: There were acute and convalescent COVID-19 samples, and they came from the United States, Italy and Spain.

Method: immunoSEQ multiplex PCR; TCRdb's copy keeps in-frame clones and lacks some. The sample has 150,000 to 200,000 clones, roughly 86% seen once. This clonotype was obtained from a man aged 40-50 years with active or convalescent COVID-19. Input material: peripheral blood.

The CDR3 DNA follows: TGTGCCAGCGCGGACAGCCAACTCTCTGGAAACACCATATATTTT. This translates into CASADSQLSGNTIYF. The chain uses TRBV27 and TRBJ1-3, with a possible D match to TRBD1 (6 bases). This CDR3 is 15 amino acids long. Trimming took 8 bases from V and 0 from J, leaving 14 bases between them. The V gene's germline CDR1 is MNHEY and CDR2 SMNVEV (reference sequence).